What follows are 9 T cell receptor beta chains derived from one specimen sequenced in a study of blood T cell repertoires in COVID-19. Sequenced by immunoSEQ multiplex PCR; TCRdb stores in-frame clones only, minus some. The sample records 150,000 or so clones, 65% to 90% being singletons. Source material: peripheral blood. The receptor source for this set is a man aged 60 to 75 with acute or convalescent COVID-19.

This chain links TRBV19 with TRBJ1-4; 9 positions agree with TRBD1. The CDR3 is 17 amino acids. Germline V gives CDR1 LNHDA, CDR2 SQIVND (reference sequence). J lost 2 bases, V lost 5 bases, and 9 bases had no gene match. As DNA, the CDR3 is TGTGCCAGTAGTGGACAGGGGAAAGATACGACTAATGAAAAACTGTTTTTT. Protein sequence: CASSGQGKDTTNEKLFF.

The J gene is TRBJ2-1, the V gene TRBV12-3 or TRBV12-4, with 7 bases matching TRBD2. The CDR3 spans 12 residues. After removal of 3 bases from V and 7 bases from J, the junction contained 0 bases not matched to a gene. CDR3 DNA sequence: TGTGCCAGCAGTTTGGGGGGGAATGAGCAGTTCTTC. Protein product: CASSLGGNEQFF.

The V and J genes are TRBV27 and TRBJ1-5; no firm D call. This CDR3 comprises 16 residues. CDR1 and CDR2 from the germline V gene are MNHEY and SMNVEV (reference sequence). Trimming took 0 bases from V and 2 from J, leaving 11 bases between them. The CDR3 nucleotides read TGTGCCAGCAGTTTATCCGCCGATGGAGGCAATCAGCCCCAGCATTTT. Amino acids: CASSLSADGGNQPQHF.

The V call is TRBV25-1, the J call TRBJ1-2; 12 nucleotides line up with TRBD1. This CDR3 is 15 amino acids long. Germline CDR1 and CDR2: MGHDK and SYGVNS. The V gene end was trimmed by 6 bases and the J gene end by 10 bases; junction bases not matched to a gene: 12. The CDR3 reads CASSLGTGGRLDYTF. CDR3 DNA: TGTGCCAGCAGCCTAGGGACAGGGGGCCGGCTTGACTACACCTTC.

The sample holds one count of this clone. The rearrangement joins TRBV10-1 to TRBJ2-1, with TRBD1 as a possible D gene (6 bases). The CDR3 length is 14 residues. Trimming shortened V by 4 bases and J by 9 bases, and 16 bases separated the two germline ends. CDR1 is WNHNN, CDR2 SYGVQD, per germline (reference sequence). The CDR3: CASSAFLGAGEQFF. The CDR3 region has the DNA TGCGCCAGCAGTGCGTTTCTGGGGGCCGGTGAGCAGTTCTTC.

The chain couples TRBV6-2 or TRBV6-3 to TRBJ1-2; 8 bases match TRBD1. V was clipped by 6 bases and J by 4 bases; unmatched bases: 16. This CDR3 comprises 17 residues. Germline V gene lookup returns CDR1 MNHEY and CDR2 SVGEGT. The CDR3 nucleotides read TGTGCCAGCAGCCGACCACTCACCGGGACAGGTCCCTATGGCTACACCTTC. It encodes CASSRPLTGTGPYGYTF.

The chain uses TRBV6-5 and TRBJ1-2, with 8 bases aligning to TRBD1. CDR3 length: 15 amino acids. V dropped 2 bases and J dropped 4; count of bases not matched to a gene: 6. In germline, CDR1 is MNHEY, CDR2 SVGAGI. Written as DNA, the CDR3 is TGTGCCAGCAGTTACGACCAGGGGGCCAGCTATGGCTACACCTTC. Translating gives CASSYDQGASYGYTF.

This clone was detected a few times. V and J are TRBV2 and TRBJ2-7, with D possibly TRBD1 on 6 matching bases. CDR3 length: 14 amino acids. With 4 bases removed from V and 1 base from J, the gap between germline ends came to 11 bases. Germline V gives CDR1 SNHLY, CDR2 FYNNEI. This CDR3 is CASSAQGESYEQYF. Here the CDR3 DNA reads TGTGCCAGCAGTGCACAGGGAGAGTCCTACGAGCAGTACTTC.

This chain links TRBV15 with TRBJ2-5; TRBD1 aligns across 9 bases. After removal of 8 bases from V and 1 base from J, the junction contained 11 bases not matched to a gene. CDR1 and CDR2 from the germline V gene are LNHNV and YYDKDF (reference sequence). The CDR3 extends over 16 amino acids. This CDR3 reads CATRVLGQGGQETQYF. The CDR3 DNA sequence: TGTGCCACCCGGGTGTTGGGACAGGGTGGCCAAGAGACCCAGTACTTC.